This is a list of T cell receptor beta chains from one sample in a study of T-cell reconstitution after alpha-beta-depleted transplantation in children. Via MiXCR, TCRdb re-called the PCR reads, giving one row per CDR3 protein. The sample lists 750,000 to 950,000 distinct CDR3 sequences; approximately 15% were seen once. Specimen: PBMCs, mostly from graft donor cells, collected 360 days after TCRalphabeta/CD19-depleted stem cell transplant. These receptors were collected from a male patient under 18 who had a stem cell transplant for acute lymphoblastic leukemia, so the T cells may come from the graft donor. CDR3s include the opening cysteine and the closing phenylalanine or tryptophan. The D gene is left open where the match is weak. Size is stated for part of the rows, as once, few or many counts, or as a class when the clone is expanded.

v_gene: TRBV4-1
d_gene: -
len: 15
j_gene: TRBJ2-1
abundance: many
CDR3nt: TGCGCCAGCAGCCAAGAAGACAGATCCTACAATGAGCAGTTCTTC
CDR3aa: CASSQEDRSYNEQFF

v_gene: TRBV3-1
d_gene: -
len: 18
j_gene: TRBJ2-1
abundance: -
CDR3nt: TGTGCCAGCAGCCAAGATGACGTTAAGAGGGTCTACCCCAATGAGCAGTTCTTC
CDR3aa: CASSQDDVKRVYPNEQFF

v_gene: TRBV4-2
d_gene: -
len: 17
j_gene: TRBJ2-3
abundance: few
CDR3nt: TGTGCCAGCAGCCAAGATGGAGGGGGCACCGTCGGAAATACGCAGTATTTT
CDR3aa: CASSQDGGGTVGNTQYF

v_gene: TRBV15
d_gene: -
len: 14
j_gene: TRBJ2-3
abundance: -
CDR3nt: TGTGCCACCCGCCTCGGCAGCCGCACAGATACGCAGTATTTT
CDR3aa: CATRLGSRTDTQYF

v_gene: TRBV12-3/TRBV12-4
d_gene: -
len: 15
j_gene: TRBJ1-6
abundance: many
CDR3nt: TGTGCCAGCAGGAAACTACAAGCCCTGGACTCACCCCTCCACTTT
CDR3aa: CASRKLQALDSPLHF

v_gene: TRBV4-2
d_gene: TRBD2
len: 16
j_gene: TRBJ2-1
abundance: -
CDR3nt: TGTGCCAGCAGCCCCAGACTAGCGGGCGCCTACAATGAGCAGTTCTTC
CDR3aa: CASSPRLAGAYNEQFF

v_gene: TRBV6-2/TRBV6-3
d_gene: TRBD2
len: 16
j_gene: TRBJ2-5
abundance: few
CDR3nt: TGTGCCAGCAGCCCCCAGGGGACTAGCGCTCGGGAGACCCAGTACTTC
CDR3aa: CASSPQGTSARETQYF

v_gene: TRBV12-3/TRBV12-4
d_gene: -
len: 14
j_gene: TRBJ2-5
abundance: -
CDR3nt: TGTGCCAGCAGGCCCGGCGGCCTGCAAGAGACCCAGTACTTC
CDR3aa: CASRPGGLQETQYF

v_gene: TRBV20-1
d_gene: -
len: 15
j_gene: TRBJ2-5
abundance: -
CDR3nt: TGCAGTGCTAGCGGGGGACAGCAATTGCAAGAGACCCAGTACTTC
CDR3aa: CSASGGQQLQETQYF

v_gene: TRBV6-1
d_gene: TRBD2
len: 18
j_gene: TRBJ2-7
abundance: few
CDR3nt: TGTGCCAGCAGTCGACAGGGGAGACTAGCGGGAGCCGGCTACGAGCAGTACTTC
CDR3aa: CASSRQGRLAGAGYEQYF

v_gene: TRBV5-1
d_gene: -
len: 15
j_gene: TRBJ2-7
abundance: -
CDR3nt: TGCGCCAGCAGCTTGAGATGGGACATTCCCTACGAGCAGTACTTC
CDR3aa: CASSLRWDIPYEQYF

v_gene: TRBV27
d_gene: TRBD2
len: 17
j_gene: TRBJ2-3
abundance: few
CDR3nt: TGTGCCAGCAGTTTAAGGGAAGCGGGGGCTCACGGGAATACGCAGTATTTT
CDR3aa: CASSLREAGAHGNTQYF

v_gene: TRBV7-9
d_gene: TRBD2
len: 14
j_gene: TRBJ2-7
abundance: few
CDR3nt: TGTGCCAGCAGCCGACTCCGGGGGGGAGACGAGCAGTACTTC
CDR3aa: CASSRLRGGDEQYF

v_gene: TRBV15
d_gene: -
len: 15
j_gene: TRBJ2-7
abundance: -
CDR3nt: TGTGCCACCAGCAGATCCACCGGAAGCTCCTACGAGCAGTACTTC
CDR3aa: CATSRSTGSSYEQYF

v_gene: TRBV6-6
d_gene: -
len: 12
j_gene: TRBJ1-1
abundance: few
CDR3nt: TGTGCCAGCAGTTACAGGGCAGTTGAAGCTTTCTTT
CDR3aa: CASSYRAVEAFF

v_gene: TRBV2
d_gene: -
len: 11
j_gene: TRBJ2-7
abundance: few
CDR3nt: TGTGCCAGCATTTCTCCCTACGAGCAGTACTTC
CDR3aa: CASISPYEQYF

v_gene: TRBV6-5
d_gene: -
len: 13
j_gene: TRBJ1-2
abundance: -
CDR3nt: TGTGCCAGCAGTTCCTTCCCAGGACGCGGCTACACCTTC
CDR3aa: CASSSFPGRGYTF

v_gene: TRBV7-3
d_gene: -
len: 20
j_gene: TRBJ2-5
abundance: few
CDR3nt: TGTGCCAGCAGCTTAAACCCCCTACGAGCTTTGAGGGGGGCTCAAGAGACCCAGTACTTC
CDR3aa: CASSLNPLRALRGAQETQYF

v_gene: TRBV5-1
d_gene: -
len: 14
j_gene: TRBJ2-7
abundance: -
CDR3nt: TGCGCCAGCAGCTTAGCAACCTCACCCTACGAGCAGTACTTC
CDR3aa: CASSLATSPYEQYF

v_gene: TRBV7-2
d_gene: -
len: 13
j_gene: TRBJ2-5
abundance: -
CDR3nt: TGTGCCAGCAGCCCGGGGGACGGGTGGACCCAGTACTTC
CDR3aa: CASSPGDGWTQYF

v_gene: TRBV7-3
d_gene: -
len: 14
j_gene: TRBJ2-7
abundance: many
CDR3nt: TGTGCCAGCAAGGGGCAGCAAAACTCCTACGAGCAGTACTTC
CDR3aa: CASKGQQNSYEQYF

v_gene: TRBV6-5
d_gene: TRBD1
len: 15
j_gene: TRBJ1-1
abundance: -
CDR3nt: TGTGCCAGCAGTTCGGAGACAGGGGTGGGCACTGAAGCTTTCTTT
CDR3aa: CASSSETGVGTEAFF

v_gene: TRBV29-1
d_gene: -
len: 12
j_gene: TRBJ2-3
abundance: -
CDR3nt: TGCAGCGGTAGCGGATTCACAGATACGCAGTATTTT
CDR3aa: CSGSGFTDTQYF

v_gene: TRBV7-3
d_gene: -
len: 15
j_gene: TRBJ1-3
abundance: -
CDR3nt: TGTGCCAGCAGCTCCGGACTCGGAATTGGAAACACCATATATTTT
CDR3aa: CASSSGLGIGNTIYF

v_gene: TRBV7-9
d_gene: TRBD2
len: 14
j_gene: TRBJ2-7
abundance: few
CDR3nt: TGTGCCAGCAGCCCGCGCAGAAGGGAGGGCGAGCAGTACTTC
CDR3aa: CASSPRRREGEQYF

v_gene: TRBV3-1
d_gene: TRBD1
len: 16
j_gene: TRBJ1-1
abundance: few
CDR3nt: TGTGCCAGCAGCCTAAACAGGGGCCGCCCGAACACTGAAGCTTTCTTT
CDR3aa: CASSLNRGRPNTEAFF

v_gene: TRBV2
d_gene: -
len: 15
j_gene: TRBJ1-2
abundance: few
CDR3nt: TGTGCCAGCAGGAGAGGGATCCCCCGAACGGATGGCTACACCTTC
CDR3aa: CASRRGIPRTDGYTF

v_gene: TRBV27
d_gene: -
len: 16
j_gene: TRBJ2-1
abundance: -
CDR3nt: TGTGCCAGCAGCCGCCTCCTAGCTGTTGATTACAATGAGCAGTTCTTC
CDR3aa: CASSRLLAVDYNEQFF

v_gene: TRBV25-1
d_gene: -
len: 11
j_gene: TRBJ2-7
abundance: -
CDR3nt: TGTGCCAGCAGTATTGGAACGGTGCAGTACTTC
CDR3aa: CASSIGTVQYF

v_gene: TRBV6-1
d_gene: -
len: 14
j_gene: TRBJ2-2
abundance: -
CDR3nt: TGTGCCAGCTTATTCCAGAAGAACACCGGGGAGCTGTTTTTT
CDR3aa: CASLFQKNTGELFF

v_gene: TRBV4-1
d_gene: -
len: 15
j_gene: TRBJ2-7
abundance: -
CDR3nt: TGCGCCAGCAGCCAAGAAGGGGGGTTCACCTACGAGCAGTACTTC
CDR3aa: CASSQEGGFTYEQYF